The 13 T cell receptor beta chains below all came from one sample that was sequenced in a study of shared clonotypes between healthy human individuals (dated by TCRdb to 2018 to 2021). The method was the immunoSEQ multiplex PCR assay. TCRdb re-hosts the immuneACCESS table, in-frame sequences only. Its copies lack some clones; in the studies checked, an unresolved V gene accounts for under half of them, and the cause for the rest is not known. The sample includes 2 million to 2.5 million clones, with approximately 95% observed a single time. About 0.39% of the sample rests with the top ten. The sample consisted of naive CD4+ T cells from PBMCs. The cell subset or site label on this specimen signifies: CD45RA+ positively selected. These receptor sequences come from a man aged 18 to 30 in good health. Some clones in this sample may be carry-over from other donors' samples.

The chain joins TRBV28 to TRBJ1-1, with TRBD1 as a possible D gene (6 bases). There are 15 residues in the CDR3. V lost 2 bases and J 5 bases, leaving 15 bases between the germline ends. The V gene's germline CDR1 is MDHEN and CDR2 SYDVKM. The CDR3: CASSLLYRVGTEAFF. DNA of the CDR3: TGTGCCAGCAGTTTACTATACAGGGTGGGTACTGAAGCTTTCTTT.

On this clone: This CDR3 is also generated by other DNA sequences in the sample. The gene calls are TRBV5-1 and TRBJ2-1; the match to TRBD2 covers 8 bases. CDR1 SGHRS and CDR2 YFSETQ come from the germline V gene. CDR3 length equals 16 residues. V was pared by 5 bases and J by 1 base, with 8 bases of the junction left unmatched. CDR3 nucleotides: TGCGCCAGCAGTTTAAGCGGGAGTTCGTCCTACAATGAGCAGTTCTTC. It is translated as CASSLSGSSSYNEQFF.

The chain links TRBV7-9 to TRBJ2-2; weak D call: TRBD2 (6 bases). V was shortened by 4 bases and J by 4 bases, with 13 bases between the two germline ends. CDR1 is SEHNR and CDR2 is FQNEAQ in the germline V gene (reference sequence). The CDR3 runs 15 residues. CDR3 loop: CASSSGTGATGELFF. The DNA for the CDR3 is TGTGCCAGCAGCTCCGGGACTGGGGCCACCGGGGAGCTGTTTTTT.

The CDR3 DNA follows: TGTGCCAGTAGTGGCCGGGACAGGGGGCTCGGGGCCAACGTCCTGACTTTC. This gives the protein CASSGRDRGLGANVLTF. V gene TRBV19 combines with J gene TRBJ2-6, with 12 bases matching TRBD1. The ends lost 5 bases at V and 4 bases at J; junction bases unmatched: 6. This CDR3 region has 17 residues. The germline V gene encodes CDR1 LNHDA and CDR2 SQIVND (reference sequence).

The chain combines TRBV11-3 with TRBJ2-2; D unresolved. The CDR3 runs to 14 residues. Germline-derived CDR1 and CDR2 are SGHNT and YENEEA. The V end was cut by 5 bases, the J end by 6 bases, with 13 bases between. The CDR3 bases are TGTGCCAGCAGCCCCTCGTTGGGTTCCGGGGAGCTGTTTTTT. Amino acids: CASSPSLGSGELFF.

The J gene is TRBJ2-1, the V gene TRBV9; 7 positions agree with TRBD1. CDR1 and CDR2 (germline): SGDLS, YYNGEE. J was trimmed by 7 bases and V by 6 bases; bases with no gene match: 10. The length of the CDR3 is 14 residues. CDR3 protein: CASTEGAFRNEQFF. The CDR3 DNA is TGTGCCAGCACCGAGGGGGCGTTTCGAAATGAGCAGTTCTTC.

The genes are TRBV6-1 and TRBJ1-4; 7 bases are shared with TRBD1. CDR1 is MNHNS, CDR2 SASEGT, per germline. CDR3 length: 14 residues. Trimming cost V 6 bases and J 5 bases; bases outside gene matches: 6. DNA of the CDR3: TGTGCCAGCAGGAAGGGACAGTCCAATGAAAAACTGTTTTTT. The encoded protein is CASRKGQSNEKLFF.

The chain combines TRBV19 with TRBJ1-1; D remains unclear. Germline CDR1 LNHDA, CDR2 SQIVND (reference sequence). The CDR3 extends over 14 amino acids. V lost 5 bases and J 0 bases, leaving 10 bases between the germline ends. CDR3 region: CASSLIGMNTEAFF. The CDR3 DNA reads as TGTGCCAGTAGTTTGATTGGGATGAACACTGAAGCTTTCTTT.

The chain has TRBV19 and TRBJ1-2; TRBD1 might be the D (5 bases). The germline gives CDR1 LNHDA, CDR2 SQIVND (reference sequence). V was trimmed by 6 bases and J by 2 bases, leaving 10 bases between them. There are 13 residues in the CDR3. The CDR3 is CASSWRGNYGYTF. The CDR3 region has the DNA TGTGCCAGTAGCTGGAGGGGAAACTATGGCTACACCTTC.

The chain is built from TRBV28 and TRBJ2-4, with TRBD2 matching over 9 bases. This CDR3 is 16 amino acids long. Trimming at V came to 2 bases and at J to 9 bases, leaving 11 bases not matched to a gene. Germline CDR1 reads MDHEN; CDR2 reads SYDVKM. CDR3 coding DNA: TGTGCCAGCAGTTTAGGGAGTAGCGGGAGTTCTGGCATTCAGTACTTC. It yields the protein CASSLGSSGSSGIQYF.

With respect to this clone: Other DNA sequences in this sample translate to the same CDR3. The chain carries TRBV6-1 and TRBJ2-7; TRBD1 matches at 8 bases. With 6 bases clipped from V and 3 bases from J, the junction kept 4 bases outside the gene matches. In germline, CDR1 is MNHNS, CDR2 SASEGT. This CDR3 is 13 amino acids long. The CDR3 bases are TGTGCCAGCAGGACAGGACAGGGCTACGAGCAGTACTTC. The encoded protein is CASRTGQGYEQYF.

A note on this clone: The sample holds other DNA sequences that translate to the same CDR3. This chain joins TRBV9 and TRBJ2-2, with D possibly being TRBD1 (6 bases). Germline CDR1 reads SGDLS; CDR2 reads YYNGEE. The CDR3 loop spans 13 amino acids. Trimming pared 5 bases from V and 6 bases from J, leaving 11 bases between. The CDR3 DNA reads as TGTGCCAGCAGTGAACAGGGAGCCGGGGAGCTGTTTTTT. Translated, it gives CASSEQGAGELFF.

In nucleotides, the CDR3 is TGTGCCAGCTCACCTGGAATGGAAAAACTGTTTTTT. It specifies CASSPGMEKLFF. The chain employs TRBV18 and TRBJ1-4; D gene unclear. V lost 3 bases and J lost 8, with 7 bases in between. The CDR3 runs 12 residues. CDR1 is KGHSH, CDR2 LQKENI, per germline.